The 3 T cell receptor beta chains below were found in one sample sequenced in a study of T cells in women clearing cervical HPV infection. Here immunoSEQ multiplex PCR was the method, and the copy in TCRdb shows in-frame clones only, minus some. The sample table sets out around 31,000 clones. Input material: blood buffy coat. Every receptor here comes from a woman between 18 and 75 years old with a cervical HPV16 infection that either progressed to CIN3+ or cleared (not recorded which).

On this clone: The observed sequence ends 3 residues before the CDR3 terminus, with the missing tail filled in from the germline J gene. V gene TRBV4-2 combines with J gene TRBJ2-1; 7 bases match TRBD1. J was trimmed by 8 bases and V by 1 base; bases with no gene match: 5. Germline loops: CDR1 LGHNA, CDR2 YNFKEQ. The CDR3 loop spans 14 amino acids. Here the CDR3 reads CASSQVDRVDEQFF. The sequenced CDR3 bases are TGTGCCAGCAGCCAAGTTGACAGGGTCGATGAG.

On this clone: The sequenced fragment ends 3 residues before the CDR3 boundary, so the rest is inferred from the germline J gene. The rearrangement links TRBV5-4 to TRBJ2-1, with TRBD1 matching over 7 bases. V gave up 3 bases and J gave up 1 base; unmatched junction bases: 4. CDR3 length equals 15 residues. Germline loops: CDR1 SGHNT, CDR2 YYREEE (reference sequence). The sequenced CDR3 bases are TGTGCCAGCAGCTACCGGGACAGTTCCTACAATGAG. Protein product: CASSYRDSSYNE. The entire CDR3 is CASSYRDSSYNEQFF.

A remark on this clone: Sequencing ends 3 residues short of the CDR3 end; the germline J gene provides the rest. The V and J genes are TRBV6-2 or TRBV6-3 and TRBJ1-5, with 7 bases fitting TRBD1. Germline lookup yields CDR1 MNHEY and CDR2 SVGEGT. The CDR3 runs 14 residues. J lost 4 bases, V lost 5 bases, and 5 bases had no gene match. This CDR3 reads CASSADRDNQPQHF. The sequenced CDR3 bases are TGTGCCAGCAGTGCCGACAGGGATAATCAGCCC.